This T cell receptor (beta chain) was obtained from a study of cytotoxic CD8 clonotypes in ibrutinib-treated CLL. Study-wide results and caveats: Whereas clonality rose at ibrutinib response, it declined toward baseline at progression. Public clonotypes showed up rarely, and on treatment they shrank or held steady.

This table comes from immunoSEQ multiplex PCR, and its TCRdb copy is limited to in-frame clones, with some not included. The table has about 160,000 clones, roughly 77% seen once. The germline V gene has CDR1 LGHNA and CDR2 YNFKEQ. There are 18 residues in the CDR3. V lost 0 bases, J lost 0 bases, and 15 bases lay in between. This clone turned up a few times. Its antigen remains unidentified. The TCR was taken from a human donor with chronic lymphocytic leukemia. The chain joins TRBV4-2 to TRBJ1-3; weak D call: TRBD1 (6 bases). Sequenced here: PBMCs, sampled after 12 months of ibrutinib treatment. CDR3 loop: CASSQESGGAFSGNTIYF. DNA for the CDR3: TGTGCCAGCAGCCAAGAGTCGGGGGGCGCCTTCTCTGGAAACACCATATATTTT.